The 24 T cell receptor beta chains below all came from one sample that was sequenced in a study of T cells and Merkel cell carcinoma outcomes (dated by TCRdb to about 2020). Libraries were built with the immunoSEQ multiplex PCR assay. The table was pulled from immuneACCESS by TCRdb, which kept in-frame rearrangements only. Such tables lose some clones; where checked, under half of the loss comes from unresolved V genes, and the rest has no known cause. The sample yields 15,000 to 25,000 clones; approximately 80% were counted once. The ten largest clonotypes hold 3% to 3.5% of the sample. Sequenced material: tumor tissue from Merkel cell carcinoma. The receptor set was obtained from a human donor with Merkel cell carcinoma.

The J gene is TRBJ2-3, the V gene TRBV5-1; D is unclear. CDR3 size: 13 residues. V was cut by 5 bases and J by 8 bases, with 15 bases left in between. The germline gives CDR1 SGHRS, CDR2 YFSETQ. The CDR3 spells CASSRASWGTQYF. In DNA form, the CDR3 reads TGCGCCAGCAGTCGAGCCTCATGGGGTACGCAGTATTTT.

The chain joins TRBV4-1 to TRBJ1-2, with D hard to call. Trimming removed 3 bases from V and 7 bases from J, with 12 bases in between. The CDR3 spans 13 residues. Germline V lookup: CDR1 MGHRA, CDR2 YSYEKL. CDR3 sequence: CASSHQWEVGYTF. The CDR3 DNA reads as TGCGCCAGCAGCCATCAATGGGAAGTTGGCTACACCTTC.

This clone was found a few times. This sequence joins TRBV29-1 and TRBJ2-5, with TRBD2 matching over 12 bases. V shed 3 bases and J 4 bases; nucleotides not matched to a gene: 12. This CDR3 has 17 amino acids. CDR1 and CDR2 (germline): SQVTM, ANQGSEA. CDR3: CSVEMGLAGTSSETQYF. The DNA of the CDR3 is TGCAGCGTTGAGATGGGACTAGCGGGTACTTCGTCAGAGACCCAGTACTTC. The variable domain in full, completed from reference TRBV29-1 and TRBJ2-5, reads SAVISQKPSRDICQRGTSLTIQCQVDSQVTMMFWYRQQPGQSLTLIATANQGSEATYESGFVIDKFPISRPNLTFSTLTVSNMSPEDSSIYLCSVEMGLAGTSSETQYFGPGTRLLVL.

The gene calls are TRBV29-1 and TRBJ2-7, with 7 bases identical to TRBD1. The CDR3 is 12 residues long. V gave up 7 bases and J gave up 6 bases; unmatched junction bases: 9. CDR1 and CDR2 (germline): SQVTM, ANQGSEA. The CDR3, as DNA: TGCAGCGGGGGACAGAACGATGGCGAGCAGTACTTC. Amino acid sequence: CSGGQNDGEQYF.

Written as DNA, the CDR3 is TGCGCCAGCAGCCAAGACCACTCTGTGCATCAGCCCCAGCATTTT. Translation gives CASSQDHSVHQPQHF. The chain uses TRBV4-1 and TRBJ1-5; D is unresolved. The CDR3 sequence is 15 residues long. CDR1 is MGHRA and CDR2 is YSYEKL in the germline V gene. V lost 0 bases and J 5 bases, leaving 11 bases between the germline ends.

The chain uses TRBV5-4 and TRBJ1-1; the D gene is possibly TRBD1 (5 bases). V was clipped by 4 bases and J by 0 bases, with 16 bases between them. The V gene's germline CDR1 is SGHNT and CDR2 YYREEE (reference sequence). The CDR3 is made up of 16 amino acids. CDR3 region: CASSQGPRVMNTEAFF. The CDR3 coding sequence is TGTGCCAGCAGCCAGGGACCGCGGGTCATGAACACTGAAGCTTTCTTT.

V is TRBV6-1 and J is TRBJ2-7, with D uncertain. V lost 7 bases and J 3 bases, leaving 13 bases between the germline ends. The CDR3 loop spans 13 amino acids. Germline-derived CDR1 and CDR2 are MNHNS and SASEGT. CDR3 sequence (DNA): TGTGCCAGCATTGGTAGTGATATCTACGAGCAGTACTTC. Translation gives CASIGSDIYEQYF.

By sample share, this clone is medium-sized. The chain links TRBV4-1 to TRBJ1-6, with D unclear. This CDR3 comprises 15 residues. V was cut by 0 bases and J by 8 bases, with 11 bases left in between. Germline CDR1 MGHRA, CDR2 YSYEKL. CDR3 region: CASSQEIHRDSPLHF. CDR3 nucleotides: TGCGCCAGCAGCCAAGAGATCCACCGGGATTCACCCCTCCACTTT.

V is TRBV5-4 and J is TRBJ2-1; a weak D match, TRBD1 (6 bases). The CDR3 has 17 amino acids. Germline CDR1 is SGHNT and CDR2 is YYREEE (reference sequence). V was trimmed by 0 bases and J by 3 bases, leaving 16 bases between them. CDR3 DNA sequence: TGTGCCAGCAGCTTGGGGGTCTCTAGAGGGGGCTACAATGAGCAGTTCTTC. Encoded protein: CASSLGVSRGGYNEQFF.

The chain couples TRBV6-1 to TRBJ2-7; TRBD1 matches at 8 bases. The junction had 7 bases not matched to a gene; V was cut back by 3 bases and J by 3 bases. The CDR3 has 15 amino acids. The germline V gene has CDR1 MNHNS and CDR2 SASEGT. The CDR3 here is CASSEQDRGHYEQYF. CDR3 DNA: TGTGCCAGCAGTGAGCAAGACAGGGGCCACTACGAGCAGTACTTC.

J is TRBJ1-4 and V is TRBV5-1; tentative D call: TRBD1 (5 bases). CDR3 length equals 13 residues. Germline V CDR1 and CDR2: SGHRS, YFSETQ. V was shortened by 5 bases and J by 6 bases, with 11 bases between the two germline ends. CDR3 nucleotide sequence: TGCGCCAGCAGACGGGGGTATGATGAAAAACTGTTTTTT. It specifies CASRRGYDEKLFF.

The CDR3 sequence: CASRVRTEYEQYF. CDR3 coding DNA: TGTGCCAGCAGAGTAAGAACCGAGTACGAGCAGTACTTC. The V gene is TRBV6-5, the J gene TRBJ2-7; no reliable D call. The V gene lost 6 bases and the J gene lost 4 bases, with 13 bases spanning the gap. This CDR3 has 13 amino acids. Germline CDR1 is MNHEY and CDR2 is SVGAGI.

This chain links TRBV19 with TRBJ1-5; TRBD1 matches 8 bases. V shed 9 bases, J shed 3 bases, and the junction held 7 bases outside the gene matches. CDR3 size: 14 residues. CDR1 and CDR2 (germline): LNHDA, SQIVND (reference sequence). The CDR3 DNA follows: TGTGCCAGCCTAGACAGGGGCCCCAATCAGCCCCAGCATTTT. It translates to CASLDRGPNQPQHF. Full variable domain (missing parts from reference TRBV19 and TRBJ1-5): DGGITQSPKYLFRKEGQNVTLSCEQNLNHDAMYWYRQDPGQGLRLIYYSQIVNDFQKGDIAEGYSVSREKKESFPLTVTSAQKNPTAFYLCASLDRGPNQPQHFGDGTRLSIL.

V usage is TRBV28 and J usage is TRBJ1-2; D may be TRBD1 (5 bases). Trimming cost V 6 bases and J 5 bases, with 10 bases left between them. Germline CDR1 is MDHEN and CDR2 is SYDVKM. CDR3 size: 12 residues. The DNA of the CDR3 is TGTGCCAGCAGATTGACAGAGTATGGCTACACCTTC. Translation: CASRLTEYGYTF.

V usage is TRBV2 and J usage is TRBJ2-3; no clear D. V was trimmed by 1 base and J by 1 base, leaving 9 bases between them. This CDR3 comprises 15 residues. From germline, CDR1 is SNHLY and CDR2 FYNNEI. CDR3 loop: CASSEGEPGTDTQYF. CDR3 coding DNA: TGTGCCAGCAGTGAAGGAGAGCCGGGCACAGATACGCAGTATTTT.

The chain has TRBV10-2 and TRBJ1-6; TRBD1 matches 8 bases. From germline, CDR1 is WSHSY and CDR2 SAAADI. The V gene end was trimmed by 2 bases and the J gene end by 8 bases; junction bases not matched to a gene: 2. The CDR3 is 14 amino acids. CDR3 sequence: CASSERQGYSPLHF. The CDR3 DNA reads TGCGCCAGCAGTGAGCGACAGGGGTATTCACCCCTCCACTTT.

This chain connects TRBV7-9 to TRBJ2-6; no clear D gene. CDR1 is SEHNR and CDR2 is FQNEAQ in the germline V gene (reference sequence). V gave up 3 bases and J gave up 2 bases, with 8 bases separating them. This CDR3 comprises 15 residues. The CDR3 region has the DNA TGTGCCAGCAGCTTTGGGTCGGCTGGGGCCAACGTCCTGACTTTC. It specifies CASSFGSAGANVLTF.

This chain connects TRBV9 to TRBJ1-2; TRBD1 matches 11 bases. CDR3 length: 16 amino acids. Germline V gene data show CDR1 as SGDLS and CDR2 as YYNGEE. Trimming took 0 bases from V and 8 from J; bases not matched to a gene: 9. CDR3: CASSVGGGDRGVGYTF. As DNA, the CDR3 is TGTGCCAGCAGCGTAGGAGGGGGGGACAGGGGGGTCGGCTACACCTTC. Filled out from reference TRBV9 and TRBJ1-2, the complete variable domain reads DSGVTQTPKHLITATGQRVTLRCSPRSGDLSVYWYQQSLDQGLQFLIQYYNGEERAKGNILERFSAQQFPDLHSELNLSSLELGDSALYFCASSVGGGDRGVGYTFGSGTRLTVV.

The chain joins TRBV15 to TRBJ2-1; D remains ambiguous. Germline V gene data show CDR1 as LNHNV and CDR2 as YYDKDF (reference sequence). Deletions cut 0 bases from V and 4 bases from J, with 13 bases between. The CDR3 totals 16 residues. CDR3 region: CATSRDRRFMYNEQFF. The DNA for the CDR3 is TGTGCCACCAGCAGAGATCGGCGGTTCATGTACAATGAGCAGTTCTTC. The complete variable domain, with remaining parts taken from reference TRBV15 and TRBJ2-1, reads DAMVIQNPRYQVTQFGKPVTLSCSQTLNHNVMYWYQQKSSQAPKLLFHYYDKDFNNEADTPDNFQSRRPNTSFCFLDIRSPGLGDTAMYLCATSRDRRFMYNEQFFGPGTRLTVL.

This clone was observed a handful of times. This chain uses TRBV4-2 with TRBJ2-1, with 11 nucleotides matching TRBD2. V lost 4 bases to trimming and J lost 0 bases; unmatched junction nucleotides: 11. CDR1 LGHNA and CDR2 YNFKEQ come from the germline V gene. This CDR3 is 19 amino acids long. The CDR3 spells CASSPIRTSGRSSYNEQFF. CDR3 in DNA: TGTGCCAGCAGCCCCATTCGGACTAGCGGGCGGAGCTCCTACAATGAGCAGTTCTTC.

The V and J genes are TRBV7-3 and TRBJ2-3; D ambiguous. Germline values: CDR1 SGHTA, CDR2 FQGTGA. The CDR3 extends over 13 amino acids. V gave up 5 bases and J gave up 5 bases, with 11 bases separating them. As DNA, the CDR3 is TGTGCCAGCAGCCCCTTGGTAGAAGATACGCAGTATTTT. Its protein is CASSPLVEDTQYF.

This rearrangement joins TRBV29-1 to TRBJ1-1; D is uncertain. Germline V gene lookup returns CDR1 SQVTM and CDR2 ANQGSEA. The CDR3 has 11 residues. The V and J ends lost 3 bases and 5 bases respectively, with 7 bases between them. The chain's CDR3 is CSVDRATEAFF. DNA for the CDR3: TGCAGCGTTGACCGGGCTACTGAAGCTTTCTTT.

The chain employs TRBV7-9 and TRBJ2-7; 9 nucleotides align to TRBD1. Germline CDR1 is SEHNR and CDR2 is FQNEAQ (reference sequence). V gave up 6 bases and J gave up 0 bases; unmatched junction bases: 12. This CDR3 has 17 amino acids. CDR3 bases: TGTGCCAGCAGTCGGGGACAGGGCCTACTCAGCTCCTACGAGCAGTACTTC. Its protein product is CASSRGQGLLSSYEQYF.

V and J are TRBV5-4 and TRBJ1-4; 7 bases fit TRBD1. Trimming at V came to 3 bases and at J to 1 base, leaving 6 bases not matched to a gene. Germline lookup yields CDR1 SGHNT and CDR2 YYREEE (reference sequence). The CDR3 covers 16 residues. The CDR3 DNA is TGTGCCAGCAGCTCGCCCGGGACAGTAACTAATGAAAAACTGTTTTTT. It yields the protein CASSSPGTVTNEKLFF.